This T cell receptor beta chain is from a study of blood T cell repertoires in COVID-19 (dated by TCRdb to the early 2020s). About the investigation overall: The collaborator samples originated in the United States, Italy and Spain and spanned the acute and convalescent phases of COVID-19. The material from the prospective study consisted of cDNA or gDNA derived from T cells, B-cell-depleted T cells, or PBMCs. Samples were obtained from the ongoing ImmuneRACE study (first 160 participants) and from 1,000 to 1,500 subjects provided by 6 global collaborators. The repertoires were made available in a free public database intended to serve as a resource for research on the immune response to SARS-CoV-2. Deeply sampled blood TCRbeta repertoires from subjects exposed to, actively infected with, or recovered from COVID-19 were included in the dataset. HLA class I and class II types, where available, came from metadata supplied by the sample provider rather than from assay-based typing. Nearly every sample came with metadata listing a de-identified subject ID, COVID-19 status, age in years and sex. Points the paper makes about the study in general: Clinical and demographic metadata were provided uncurated, with the amount varying by source and participant.

Participants in the prospective study were enrolled through a virtual design, were aged 18 to 89 years, and lived in some 24 United States geographic areas. To assign participants to cohorts, the prospective study relied on clinical history that participants themselves reported in a screening survey and a study questionnaire. For ImmuneRACE Cohort 3, a participant was defined as recovered based on two consecutive negative NP/OP PCR tests, clearance by a healthcare professional, or resolution of symptoms. In the prospective study, mobile phlebotomists collected whole blood, serum and a nasopharyngeal or oropharyngeal swab from each participant. Over a roughly 2-month period, participants in the prospective study had the option of providing additional blood draws and questionnaires. Blood samples from the prospective study were shipped frozen or at room temperature prior to DNA extraction. Comments on this clone: Its antigen is still unknown. Base qualities are not recorded, but no much larger clone differs from it by a single base.

TCRbeta CDR3 regions were amplified from genomic DNA using the immunoSEQ Assay, a bias-controlled multiplex PCR. The source study handled its data this way. The number of nucleated cells in each sample was estimated from the amplification of reference gene primers within the assay. Sequence reads were collapsed and filtered to measure the absolute abundance of every unique TCRbeta CDR3 rearrangement. For each sample, productive Simpson clonality was calculated by taking the square root of Simpson's diversity index across productive rearrangements. TCRdb's version of the immuneACCESS table is confined to in-frame rearrangements and falls short of the full clone set. An unresolved V gene accounts for under half of the shortfall where checked; the remainder is of unknown origin. V and J calls and clone size are as listed in that table; D and trimming were resolved from the DNA. For this sample the table gives around 230,000 clones, of which 80% to 90% were detected only once. The ten largest clones take up roughly 8.7% of the sample.

The CDR3 contains 13 residues, cysteine and phenylalanine counted. The DNA shown is the 39-base CDR3, in frame from base 1. CDR1 KGHDR and CDR2 SFDVKD were looked up in the germline V gene. V sheds 5 bases and J sheds 5 bases, leaving 10 bases between their ends. The sequence derives from a man in his forties who had recovered from COVID-19. The sequenced sample consisted of PBMCs or T cells enriched from blood (not recorded which). The chain links TRBV24-1 with TRBJ2-3; TRBD1 could be the D gene, as 6 bases match. The CDR3 region reads CATSGDNGDTQYF. The base sequence is TGTGCCACCAGTGGGGACAACGGAGATACGCAGTATTTT.